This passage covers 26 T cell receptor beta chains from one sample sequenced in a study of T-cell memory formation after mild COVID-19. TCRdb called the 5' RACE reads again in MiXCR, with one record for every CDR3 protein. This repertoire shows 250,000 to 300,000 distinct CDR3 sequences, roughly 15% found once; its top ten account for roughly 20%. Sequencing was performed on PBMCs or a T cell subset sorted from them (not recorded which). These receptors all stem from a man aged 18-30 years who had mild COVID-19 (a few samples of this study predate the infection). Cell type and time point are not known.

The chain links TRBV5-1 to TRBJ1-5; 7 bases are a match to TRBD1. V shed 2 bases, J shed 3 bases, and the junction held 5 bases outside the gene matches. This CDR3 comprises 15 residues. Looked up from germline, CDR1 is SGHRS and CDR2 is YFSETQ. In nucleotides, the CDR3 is TGCGCCAGCAGCTTCGGACAGGCCCCCAATCAGCCCCAGCATTTT. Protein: CASSFGQAPNQPQHF. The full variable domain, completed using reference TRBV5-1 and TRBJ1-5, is KAGVTQTPRYLIKTRGQQVTLSCSPISGHRSVSWYQQTPGQGLQFLFEYFSETQRNKGNFPGRFSGRQFSNSRSEMNVSTLELGDSALYLCASSFGQAPNQPQHFGDGTRLSIL.

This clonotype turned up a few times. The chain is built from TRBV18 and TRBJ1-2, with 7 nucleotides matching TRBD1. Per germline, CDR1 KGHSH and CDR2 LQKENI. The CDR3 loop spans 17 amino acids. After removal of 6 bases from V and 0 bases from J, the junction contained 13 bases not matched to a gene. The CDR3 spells CASSPYRDSQANYGYTF. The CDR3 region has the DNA TGTGCCAGCTCCCCATATCGGGACAGCCAAGCTAACTATGGCTACACCTTC.

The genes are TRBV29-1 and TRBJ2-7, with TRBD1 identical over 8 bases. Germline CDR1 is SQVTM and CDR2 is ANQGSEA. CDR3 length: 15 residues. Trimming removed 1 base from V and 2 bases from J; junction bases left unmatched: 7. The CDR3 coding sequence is TGCAGCGTTGAAGGAGGGACAGGCCCAGCCTACGAGCAGTACTTC. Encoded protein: CSVEGGTGPAYEQYF.

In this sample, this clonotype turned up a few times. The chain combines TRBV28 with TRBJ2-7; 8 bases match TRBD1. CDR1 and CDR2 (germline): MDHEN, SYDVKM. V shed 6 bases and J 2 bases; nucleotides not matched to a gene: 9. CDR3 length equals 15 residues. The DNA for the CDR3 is TGTGCCAGCAGCTTGGGCAGGGGGCATACCTACGAGCAGTACGTC. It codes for CASSLGRGHTYEQYV.

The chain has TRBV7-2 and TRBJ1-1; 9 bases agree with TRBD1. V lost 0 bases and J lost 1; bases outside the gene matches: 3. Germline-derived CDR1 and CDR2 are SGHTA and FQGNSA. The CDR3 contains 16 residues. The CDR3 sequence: CASSLAPGQGNTEAFF. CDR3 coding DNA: TGTGCCAGCAGCTTAGCGCCGGGACAGGGGAACACTGAAGCTTTCTTT.

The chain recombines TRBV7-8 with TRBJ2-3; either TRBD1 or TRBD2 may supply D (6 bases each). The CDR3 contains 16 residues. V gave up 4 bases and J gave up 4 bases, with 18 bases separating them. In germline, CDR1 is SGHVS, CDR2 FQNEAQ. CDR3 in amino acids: CASSSLVGGYSDTQYF. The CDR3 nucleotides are TGTGCCAGCAGCTCACTCGTCGGGGGCTACTCAGATACGCAGTATTTT.

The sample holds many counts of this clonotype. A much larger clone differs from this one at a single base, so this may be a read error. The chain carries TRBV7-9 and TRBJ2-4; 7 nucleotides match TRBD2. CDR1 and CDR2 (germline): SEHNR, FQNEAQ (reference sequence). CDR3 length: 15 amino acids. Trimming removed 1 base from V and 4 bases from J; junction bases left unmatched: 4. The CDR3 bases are TGTGCCAGCAGCTTAGTGCAGCGGGAAAAAAACATTCAGTACTTC. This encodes CASSLVQREKNIQYF.

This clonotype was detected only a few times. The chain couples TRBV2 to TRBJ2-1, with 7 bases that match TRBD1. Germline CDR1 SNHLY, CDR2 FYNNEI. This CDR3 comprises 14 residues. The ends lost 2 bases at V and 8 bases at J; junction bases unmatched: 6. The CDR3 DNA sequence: TGTGCCAGCAGTGAAAGACAGGGTGGCGATGAGCAGTTCTTC. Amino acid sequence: CASSERQGGDEQFF.

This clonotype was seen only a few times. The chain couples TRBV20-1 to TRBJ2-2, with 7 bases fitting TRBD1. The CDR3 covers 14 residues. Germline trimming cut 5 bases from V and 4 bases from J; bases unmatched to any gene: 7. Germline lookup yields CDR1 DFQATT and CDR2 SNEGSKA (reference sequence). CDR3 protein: CSAPTGPRTGELFF. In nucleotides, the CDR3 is TGCAGTGCTCCGACAGGGCCGCGCACCGGGGAGCTGTTTTTT.

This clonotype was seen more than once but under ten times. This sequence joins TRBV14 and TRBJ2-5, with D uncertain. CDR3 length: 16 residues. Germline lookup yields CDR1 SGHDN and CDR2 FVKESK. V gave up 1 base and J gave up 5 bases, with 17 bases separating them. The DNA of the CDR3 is TGTGCCAGCAGCCAAGGGGCGGCCTCATTCTGGGAGACCCAGTACTTC. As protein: CASSQGAASFWETQYF.

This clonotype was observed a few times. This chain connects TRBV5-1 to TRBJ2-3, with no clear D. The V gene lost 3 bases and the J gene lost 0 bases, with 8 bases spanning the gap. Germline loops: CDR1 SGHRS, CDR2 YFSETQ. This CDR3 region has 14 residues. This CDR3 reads CASSSSESTDTQYF. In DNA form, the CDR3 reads TGCGCCAGCAGCTCTTCGGAGAGCACAGATACGCAGTATTTT.

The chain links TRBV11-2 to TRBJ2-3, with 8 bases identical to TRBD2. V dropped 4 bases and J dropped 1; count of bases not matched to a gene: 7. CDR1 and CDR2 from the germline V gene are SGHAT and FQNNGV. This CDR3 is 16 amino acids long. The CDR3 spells CASSSPGLDGTDTQYF. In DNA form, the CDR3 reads TGTGCCAGCAGCTCTCCGGGACTAGATGGCACAGATACGCAGTATTTT.

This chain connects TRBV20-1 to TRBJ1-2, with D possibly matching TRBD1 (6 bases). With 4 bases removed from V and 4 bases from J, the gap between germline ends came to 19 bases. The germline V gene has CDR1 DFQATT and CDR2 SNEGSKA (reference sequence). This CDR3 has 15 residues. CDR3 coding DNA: TGCAGTGCTACGGGATCCAGGGGTGGTGGCTATGGCTACACCTTC. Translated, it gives CSATGSRGGGYGYTF.

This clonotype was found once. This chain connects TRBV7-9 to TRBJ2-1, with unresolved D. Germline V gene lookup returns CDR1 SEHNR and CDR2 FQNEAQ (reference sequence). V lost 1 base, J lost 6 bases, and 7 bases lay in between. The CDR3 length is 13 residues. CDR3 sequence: CASSLEGINEQFF. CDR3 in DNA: TGTGCCAGCAGCTTAGAAGGTATCAATGAGCAGTTCTTC.

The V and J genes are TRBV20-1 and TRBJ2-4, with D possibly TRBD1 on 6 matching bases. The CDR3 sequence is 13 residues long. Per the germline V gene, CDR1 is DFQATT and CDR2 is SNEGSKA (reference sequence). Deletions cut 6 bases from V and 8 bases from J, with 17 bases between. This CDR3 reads CSAALGGKDIQYF. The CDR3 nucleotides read TGCAGTGCAGCGTTAGGGGGAAAGGACATTCAGTACTTC.

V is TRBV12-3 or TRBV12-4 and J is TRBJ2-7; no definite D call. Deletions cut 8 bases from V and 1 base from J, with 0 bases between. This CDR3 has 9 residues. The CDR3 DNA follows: TGTGCCAGCTCCTACGAGCAGTACTTC. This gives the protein CASSYEQYF.

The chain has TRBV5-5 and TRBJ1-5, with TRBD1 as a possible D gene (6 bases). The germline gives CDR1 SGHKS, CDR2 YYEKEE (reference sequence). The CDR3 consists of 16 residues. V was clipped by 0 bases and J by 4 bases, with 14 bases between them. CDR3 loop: CASSLGLTGMNQPQHF. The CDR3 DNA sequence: TGTGCCAGCAGCTTGGGGTTGACAGGAATGAATCAGCCCCAGCATTTT.

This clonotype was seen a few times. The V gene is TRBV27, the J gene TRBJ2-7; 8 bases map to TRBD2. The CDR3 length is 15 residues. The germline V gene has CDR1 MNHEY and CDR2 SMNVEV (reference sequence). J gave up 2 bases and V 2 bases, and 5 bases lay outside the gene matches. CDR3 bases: TGTGCCAGCAGTTTAGCGTCGGGGGGGCCCTACGAGCAGTACTTC. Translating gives CASSLASGGPYEQYF.

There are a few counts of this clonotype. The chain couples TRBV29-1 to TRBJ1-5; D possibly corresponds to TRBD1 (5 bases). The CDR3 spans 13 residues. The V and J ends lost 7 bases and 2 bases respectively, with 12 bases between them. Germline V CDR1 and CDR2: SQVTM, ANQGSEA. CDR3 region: CSAGRDRNQPQHF. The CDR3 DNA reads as TGCAGCGCCGGCAGGGATCGCAATCAGCCCCAGCATTTT.

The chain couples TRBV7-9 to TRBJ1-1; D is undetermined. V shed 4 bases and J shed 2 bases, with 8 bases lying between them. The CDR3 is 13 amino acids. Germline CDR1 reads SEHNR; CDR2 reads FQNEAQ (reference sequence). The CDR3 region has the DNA TGTGCCAGCAGCTATGACGCCAACACTGAAGCTTTCTTT. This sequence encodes CASSYDANTEAFF.

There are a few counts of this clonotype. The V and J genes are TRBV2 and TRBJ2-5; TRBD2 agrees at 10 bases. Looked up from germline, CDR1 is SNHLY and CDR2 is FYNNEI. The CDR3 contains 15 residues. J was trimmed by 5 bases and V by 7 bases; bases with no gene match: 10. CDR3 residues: CASISGGHRWETQYF. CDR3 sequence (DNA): TGTGCCAGCATTAGCGGGGGGCATCGGTGGGAGACCCAGTACTTC.

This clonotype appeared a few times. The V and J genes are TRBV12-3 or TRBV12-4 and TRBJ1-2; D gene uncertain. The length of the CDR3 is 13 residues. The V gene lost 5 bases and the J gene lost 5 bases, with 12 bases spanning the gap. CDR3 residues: CASSRSVEYGYTF. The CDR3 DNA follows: TGTGCCAGCAGTCGTTCGGTGGAGTATGGCTACACCTTC.

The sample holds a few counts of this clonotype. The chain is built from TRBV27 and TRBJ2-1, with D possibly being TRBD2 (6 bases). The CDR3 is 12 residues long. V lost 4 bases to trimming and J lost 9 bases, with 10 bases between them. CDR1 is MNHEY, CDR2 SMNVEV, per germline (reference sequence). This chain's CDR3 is CASSSGVSEQFF. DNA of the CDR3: TGTGCCAGCAGTTCGGGGGTGAGTGAGCAGTTCTTC.

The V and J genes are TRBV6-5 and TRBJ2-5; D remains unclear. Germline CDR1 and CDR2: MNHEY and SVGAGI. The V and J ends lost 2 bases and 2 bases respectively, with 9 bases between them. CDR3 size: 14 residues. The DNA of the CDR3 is TGTGCCAGCAGTTACAGTCTTGTTCAAGAGACCCAGTACTTC. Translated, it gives CASSYSLVQETQYF.

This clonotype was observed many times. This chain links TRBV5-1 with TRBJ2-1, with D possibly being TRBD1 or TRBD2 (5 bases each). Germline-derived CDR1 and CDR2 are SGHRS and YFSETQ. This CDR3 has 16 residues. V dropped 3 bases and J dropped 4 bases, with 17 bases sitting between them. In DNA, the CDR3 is TGCGCCAGCAGCTATTCCGGGACCGGCGAGTACAATGAGCAGTTCTTC. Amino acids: CASSYSGTGEYNEQFF. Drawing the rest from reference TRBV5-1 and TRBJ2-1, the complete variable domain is KAGVTQTPRYLIKTRGQQVTLSCSPISGHRSVSWYQQTPGQGLQFLFEYFSETQRNKGNFPGRFSGRQFSNSRSEMNVSTLELGDSALYLCASSYSGTGEYNEQFFGPGTRLTVL.

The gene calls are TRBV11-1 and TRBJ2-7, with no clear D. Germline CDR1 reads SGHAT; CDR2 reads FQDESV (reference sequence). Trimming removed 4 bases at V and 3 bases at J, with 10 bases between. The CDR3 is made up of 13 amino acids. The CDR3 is CASSWGTNYEQYF. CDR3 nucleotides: TGTGCCAGCAGCTGGGGAACTAACTACGAGCAGTACTTC. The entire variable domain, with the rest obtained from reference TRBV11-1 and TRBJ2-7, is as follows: EAEVAQSPRYKITEKSQAVAFWCDPISGHATLYWYRQILGQGPELLVQFQDESVVDDSQLPKDRFSAERLKGVDSTLKIQPAELGDSAMYLCASSWGTNYEQYFGPGTRLTVT.